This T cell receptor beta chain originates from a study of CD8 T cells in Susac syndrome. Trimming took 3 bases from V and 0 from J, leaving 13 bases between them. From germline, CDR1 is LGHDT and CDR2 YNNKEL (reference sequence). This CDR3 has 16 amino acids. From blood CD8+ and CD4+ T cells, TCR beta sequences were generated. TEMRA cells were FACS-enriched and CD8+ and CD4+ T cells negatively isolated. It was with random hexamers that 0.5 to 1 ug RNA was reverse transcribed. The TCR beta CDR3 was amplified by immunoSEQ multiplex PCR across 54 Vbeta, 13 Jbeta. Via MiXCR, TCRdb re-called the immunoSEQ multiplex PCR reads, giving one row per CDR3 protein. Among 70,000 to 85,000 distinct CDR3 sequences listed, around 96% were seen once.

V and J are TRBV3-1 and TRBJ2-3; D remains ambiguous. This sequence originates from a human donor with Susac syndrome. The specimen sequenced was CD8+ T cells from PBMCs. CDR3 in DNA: TGTGCCAGCAGCCACGCTGTAATCCCTAGCACAGATACGCAGTATTTT. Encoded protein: CASSHAVIPSTDTQYF.